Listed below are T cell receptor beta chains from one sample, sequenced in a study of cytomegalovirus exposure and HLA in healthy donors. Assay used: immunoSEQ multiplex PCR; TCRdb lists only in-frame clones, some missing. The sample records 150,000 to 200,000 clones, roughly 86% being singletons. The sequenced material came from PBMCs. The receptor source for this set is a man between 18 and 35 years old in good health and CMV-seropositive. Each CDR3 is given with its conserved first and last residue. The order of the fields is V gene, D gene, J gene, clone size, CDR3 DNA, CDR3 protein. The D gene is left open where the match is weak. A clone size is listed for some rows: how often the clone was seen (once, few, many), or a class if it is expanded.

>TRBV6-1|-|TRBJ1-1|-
TGTGCCAGCAGTGAAGCAGCTTTGCGGGGCACTGAAGCTTTCTTT
CASSEAALRGTEAFF
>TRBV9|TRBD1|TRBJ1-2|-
TGTGCCAGCAGCGTCCGATCCAGGGGGCAAGTTGGCTACACCTTC
CASSVRSRGQVGYTF
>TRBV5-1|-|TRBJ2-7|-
TGCGCCAGCAGCTTGTTCGGGAGTTACGAGCAGTACTTC
CASSLFGSYEQYF
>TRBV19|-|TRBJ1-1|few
TGTGCCAGTAGTCTTAGGAACACTGAAGCTTTCTTT
CASSLRNTEAFF
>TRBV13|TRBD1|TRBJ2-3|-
TGTGCCAGCAGCTCGACAGGGTCAGATACGCAGTATTTT
CASSSTGSDTQYF
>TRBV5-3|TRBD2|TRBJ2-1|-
TGTGCCAGAAGCTTGGGGCCCGGGACTAGCGGTAACAATGAGCAGTTCTTC
CARSLGPGTSGNNEQFF
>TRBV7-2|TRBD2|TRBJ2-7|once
TGTGCCAGCAGCTCCCCTCTAGCGGTATACGAGCAGTACTTC
CASSSPLAVYEQYF
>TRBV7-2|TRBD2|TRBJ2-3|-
TGTGCCAGCAGCCCCAGACTAGCGGGAAGTACAGATACGCAGTATTTT
CASSPRLAGSTDTQYF
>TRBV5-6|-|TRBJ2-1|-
TGTGCCAGCAGCCCACCCCCACCGGGAGAGCAGTTCTTC
CASSPPPPGEQFF
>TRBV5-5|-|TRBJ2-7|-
TGTGCCAGCAGCTTGGTTACGGTCTCCTACGAGCAGTACTTC
CASSLVTVSYEQYF
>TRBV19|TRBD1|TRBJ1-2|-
TGTGCCAGTAGTGACAGGGGGCTACCTCGAAACTATGGCTACACCTTC
CASSDRGLPRNYGYTF
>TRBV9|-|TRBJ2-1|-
TGTGCCAGCAGCTCCCCCGGGGGGCGGGGCTACAATGAGCAGTTCTTC
CASSSPGGRGYNEQFF
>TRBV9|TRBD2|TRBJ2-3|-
TGTGCCAGCAGCTCTAGTGTGGGGGGGACCGCAGATACGCAGTATTTT
CASSSSVGGTADTQYF
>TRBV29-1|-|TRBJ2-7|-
TGCAGCGTTCGGTGGGGCGGTGAGCAGTACTTC
CSVRWGGEQYF
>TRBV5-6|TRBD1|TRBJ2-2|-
TGTGCCAGCAGCTTCGGGGCAGGGGGCAACACCGGGGAGCTGTTTTTT
CASSFGAGGNTGELFF
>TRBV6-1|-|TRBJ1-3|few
TGTGCCAGCAGTCCGCGGGCCCAGGGAAACACCATATATTTT
CASSPRAQGNTIYF
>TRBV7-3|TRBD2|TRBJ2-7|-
TGTGCCAGCAGCTTCTCTAGCGGGGGACCCTACGAGCAGTACTTC
CASSFSSGGPYEQYF
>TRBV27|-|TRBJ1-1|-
TGTGCCAGCAGTGAGGTACTGAACACTGAAGCTTTCTTT
CASSEVLNTEAFF
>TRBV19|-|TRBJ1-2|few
TGTGCCAGTACCTGGGGGCAGTATGGCTACACCTTC
CASTWGQYGYTF
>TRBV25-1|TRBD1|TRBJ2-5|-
TGTGCCAGCAGTCCGAATTGGATCGGACAGGGGATGGGAGAGACCCAGTACTTC
CASSPNWIGQGMGETQYF
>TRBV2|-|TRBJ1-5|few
TGTGCCAGCAGCGACGAGGATCAGCCCCAGCATTTT
CASSDEDQPQHF
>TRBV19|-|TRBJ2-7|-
TGTGCCAGTAGTATAATGCTAGCGACGACCTACGAGCAGTACTTC
CASSIMLATTYEQYF
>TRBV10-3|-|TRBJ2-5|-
TGTGCCATCAGTCGACTTCAGGGACAAGAGACCCAGTACTTC
CAISRLQGQETQYF
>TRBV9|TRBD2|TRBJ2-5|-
TGTGCCAGCAGCTCTCCCACTAGCGGGGATCAAGAGACCCAGTACTTC
CASSSPTSGDQETQYF
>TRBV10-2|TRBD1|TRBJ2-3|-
TGCGCCAGCAGACGAAGAGGGTCGGACAGGCATAGCACAGATACGCAGTATTTT
CASRRRGSDRHSTDTQYF
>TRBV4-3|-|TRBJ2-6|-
TGCGCCAGCAGCCACAGAGGGAGCTCTGGGGCCAACGTCCTGACTTTC
CASSHRGSSGANVLTF
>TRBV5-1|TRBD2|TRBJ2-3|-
TGCGCCAGCAGCCCCACTTCTGGACTAGCGGGGCTAGATACGCAGTATTTT
CASSPTSGLAGLDTQYF
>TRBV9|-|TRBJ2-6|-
TGTGCCAGCAGTGCGGGACAGCCTTCCCGGGCCAACGTCCTGACTTTC
CASSAGQPSRANVLTF
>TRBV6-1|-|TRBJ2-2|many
TGTGCCAGTTCAACGACCCCCGGGGACACCGGGGAGCTGTTTTTT
CASSTTPGDTGELFF
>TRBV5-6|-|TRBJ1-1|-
TGTGCCAGCAGCTTCGGTACAGAATATACACAAGAAGCTTTCTTT
CASSFGTEYTQEAFF
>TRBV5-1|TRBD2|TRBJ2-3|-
TGCGCCAGCAGCAGCACCGGGACTAGTGGGGATACGCAGTATTTT
CASSSTGTSGDTQYF
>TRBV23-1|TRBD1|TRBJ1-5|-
TGCGCCAGCAGTCAATTCCGAGACAGGGCGCAAGAAGGCGGTGACAATCAGCCCCAGCATTTT
CASSQFRDRAQEGGDNQPQHF
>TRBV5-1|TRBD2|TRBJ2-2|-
TGCGCCAGCAGCTTGAGGACTAGCGGGAGTGGGACCGGGGAGCTGTTTTTT
CASSLRTSGSGTGELFF
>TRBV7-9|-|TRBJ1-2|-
TGTGCCAGCAGCTTAGTAGCACCGGAGCCTAACTATGGCTACACCTTC
CASSLVAPEPNYGYTF
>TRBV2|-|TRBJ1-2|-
TGTGCCAGCAGCCTTGTCGACAGGTCTAATGGCTACACCTTC
CASSLVDRSNGYTF
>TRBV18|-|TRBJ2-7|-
TGTGCCAGCTCACCAGCTGCGGGAAGCTCCTACGAGCAGTACTTC
CASSPAAGSSYEQYF
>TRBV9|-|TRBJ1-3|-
TGTGCCAGCAGCGTAGTCGGGTCTGGAAACACCATATATTTT
CASSVVGSGNTIYF
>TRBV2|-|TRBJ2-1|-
TGTGCCAGCAGTGAAGGGGGCAGGGTAACTCCGGGGGAGTTCTTC
CASSEGGRVTPGEFF
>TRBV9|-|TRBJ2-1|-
TGTGCCAGCAGCGTGCCGGGGAGCCCCAATGAGCAGTTCTTC
CASSVPGSPNEQFF
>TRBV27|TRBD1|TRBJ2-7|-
TGTGCCAGCAGTTTGCGCGCCGGGGACAGTACCTACGAGCAGTACTTC
CASSLRAGDSTYEQYF
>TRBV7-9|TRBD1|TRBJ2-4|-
TGTGCCAGCAGCTTAGGACAGGGAAACATTCAGTACTTC
CASSLGQGNIQYF
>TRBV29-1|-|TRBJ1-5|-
TGCAGCGTTGTGACAGATATCGATCAGCCCCAGCATTTT
CSVVTDIDQPQHF
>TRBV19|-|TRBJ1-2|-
TGTGCCAGTAGTATTGGGCAGCCCTATGGCTACACCTTC
CASSIGQPYGYTF
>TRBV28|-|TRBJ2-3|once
TGTGCCAGTATCCATCAGGGCACAGATACGCAGTATTTT
CASIHQGTDTQYF
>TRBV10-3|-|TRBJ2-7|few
TGTGCCATCAGTGGACTATTAACCTACGAGCAGTACTTC
CAISGLLTYEQYF